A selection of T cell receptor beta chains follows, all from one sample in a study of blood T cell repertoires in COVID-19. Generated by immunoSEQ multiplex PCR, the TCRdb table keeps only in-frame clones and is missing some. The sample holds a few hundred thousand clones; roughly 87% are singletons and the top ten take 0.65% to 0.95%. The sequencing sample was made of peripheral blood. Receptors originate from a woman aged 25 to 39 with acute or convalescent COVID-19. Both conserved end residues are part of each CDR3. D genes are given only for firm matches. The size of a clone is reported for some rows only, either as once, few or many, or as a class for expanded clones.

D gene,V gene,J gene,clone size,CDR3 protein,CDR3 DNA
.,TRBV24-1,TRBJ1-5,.,CATSEGSRGGDQPQHF,TGTGCCACCAGTGAGGGGTCTAGAGGGGGGGATCAGCCCCAGCATTTT
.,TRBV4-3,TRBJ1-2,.,CASSQDRRVYGYTF,TGCGCCAGCAGCCAAGATCGCAGGGTCTATGGCTACACCTTC
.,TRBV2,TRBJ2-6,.,CARGGRNSGANVLTF,TGTGCCAGAGGGGGACGGAACTCTGGGGCCAACGTCCTGACTTTC
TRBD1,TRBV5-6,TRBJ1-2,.,CASSPGTVHRYTF,TGTGCCAGCAGCCCCGGGACAGTGCATCGCTACACCTTC
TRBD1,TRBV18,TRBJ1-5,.,CASSQNRGSNQPQHF,TGTGCCAGCTCCCAAAACAGGGGGTCCAATCAGCCCCAGCATTTT
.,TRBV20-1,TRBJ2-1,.,CSASIPKTLGVLHNEQFF,TGCAGTGCTAGTATCCCAAAAACACTAGGAGTTTTACACAATGAGCAGTTCTTC
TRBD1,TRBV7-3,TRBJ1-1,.,CASSSVPGGTEAFF,TGTGCCAGCAGCTCGGTTCCAGGGGGCACTGAAGCTTTCTTT
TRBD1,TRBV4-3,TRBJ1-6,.,CASSQDWGTGNLHF,TGCGCCAGCAGCCAAGATTGGGGGACAGGGAACCTCCACTTT
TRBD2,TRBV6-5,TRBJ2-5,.,CASQPTSRYQETQYF,TGTGCCAGCCAGCCGACTAGCAGATACCAAGAGACCCAGTACTTC
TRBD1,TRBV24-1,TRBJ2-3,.,CATSDPGTGGRDTQYF,TGTGCCACCAGTGATCCTGGGACAGGGGGCAGGGATACGCAGTATTTT
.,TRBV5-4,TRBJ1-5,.,CASSSGSSKDQPQHF,TGTGCCAGCAGCTCCGGGTCCTCCAAGGATCAGCCCCAGCATTTT
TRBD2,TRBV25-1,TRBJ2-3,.,CASSGVRTSGDLGDTQYF,TGTGCCAGCAGTGGGGTGAGGACTAGCGGTGATTTGGGAGATACGCAGTATTTT
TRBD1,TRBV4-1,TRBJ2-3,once,CASRGTGLRTDTQYF,TGCGCCAGCAGAGGGACAGGTCTTCGGACAGATACGCAGTATTTT
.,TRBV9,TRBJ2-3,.,CASSVGGGATDTQYF,TGTGCCAGCAGCGTAGGAGGAGGGGCGACAGATACGCAGTATTTT
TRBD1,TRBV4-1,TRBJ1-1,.,CASSIRDSRNTEAFF,TGCGCCAGCAGCATTCGGGACAGCCGGAACACTGAAGCTTTCTTT
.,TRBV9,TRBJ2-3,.,CASSLAATDTQYF,TGTGCCAGCAGCCTAGCTGCGACAGATACGCAGTATTTT
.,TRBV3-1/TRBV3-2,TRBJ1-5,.,CASSQSGGRYSNQPQHF,TGTGCCAGCAGCCAAAGTGGGGGGAGGTATAGCAATCAGCCCCAGCATTTT
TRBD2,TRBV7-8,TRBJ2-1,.,CASSGRTSGSLNEQFF,TGTGCCAGCAGCGGCCGGACTAGCGGGAGCTTGAATGAGCAGTTCTTC
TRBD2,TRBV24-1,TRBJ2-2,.,CAKREAVTNTGELFF,TGTGCCAAGCGGGAGGCCGTGACGAACACCGGGGAGCTGTTTTTT
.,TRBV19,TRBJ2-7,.,CASSIGLKEQYF,TGTGCCAGTAGTATTGGACTTAAAGAGCAGTACTTC
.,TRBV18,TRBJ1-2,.,CASSPPRTATYGYTF,TGTGCCAGCTCACCACCGAGGACAGCGACCTATGGCTACACCTTC
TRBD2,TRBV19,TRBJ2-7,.,CASSIPGLVYEQYF,TGTGCCAGTAGTATACCGGGACTAGTCTACGAGCAGTACTTC
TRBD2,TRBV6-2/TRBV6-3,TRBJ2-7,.,CASSFSTSGRGDGYEQYF,TGTGCCAGCAGTTTTTCAACTAGCGGGAGAGGAGACGGGTACGAGCAGTACTTC
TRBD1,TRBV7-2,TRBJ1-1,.,CASRLHTGTGVGNTEAFF,TGTGCCAGCAGGTTACATACCGGGACAGGGGTGGGGAACACTGAAGCTTTCTTT
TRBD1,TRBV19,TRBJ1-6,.,CASSTIRDRNSPLHF,TGTGCCAGTAGTACGATAAGGGACAGGAATTCACCCCTCCACTTT
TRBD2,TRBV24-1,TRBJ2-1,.,CATSDWTSGGINEQFF,TGTGCCACCAGTGACTGGACTAGCGGGGGGATCAATGAGCAGTTCTTC
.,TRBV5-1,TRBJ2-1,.,CASRDTTLLNEQFF,TGCGCCAGCCGGGACACGACTCTCCTCAATGAGCAGTTCTTC
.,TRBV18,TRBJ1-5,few,CASSPSRGNQPQHF,TGTGCCAGCTCACCTTCGAGGGGCAATCAGCCCCAGCATTTT
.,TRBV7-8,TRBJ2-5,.,CASSLDGYEEETQYF,TGTGCCAGCAGCTTAGACGGGTACGAGGAAGAGACCCAGTACTTC
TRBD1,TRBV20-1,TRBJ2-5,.,CSASKGAGETQYF,TGCAGTGCTAGTAAGGGGGCTGGGGAGACCCAGTACTTC
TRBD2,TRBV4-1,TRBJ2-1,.,CASSEFSGTYEQFF,TGCGCCAGCAGCGAATTTAGCGGGACCTATGAGCAGTTCTTC
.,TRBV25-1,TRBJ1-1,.,CASSDGGPEAFF,TGTGCCAGCAGTGACGGGGGGCCTGAAGCTTTCTTT
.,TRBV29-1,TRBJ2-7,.,CWSGEQYF,TGCTGGAGTGGCGAGCAGTACTTC
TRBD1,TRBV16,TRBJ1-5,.,CASSHNDRGPTSNQPQHF,TGTGCCAGCAGTCATAACGACAGGGGCCCTACGAGCAATCAGCCCCAGCATTTT
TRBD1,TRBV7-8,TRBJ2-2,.,CASSLEAAGQGVFPGTGELFF,TGTGCCAGCAGCTTAGAGGCGGCGGGACAGGGTGTTTTTCCAGGCACCGGGGAGCTGTTTTTT
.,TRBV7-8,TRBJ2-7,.,CASSLGQISYEQYF,TGTGCCAGCAGCTTAGGGCAGATCTCCTACGAGCAGTACTTC
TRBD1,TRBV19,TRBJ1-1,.,CASHAFGTGKVEAFF,TGTGCCAGTCATGCTTTCGGGACAGGGAAAGTTGAAGCTTTCTTT
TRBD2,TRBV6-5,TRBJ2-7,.,CASSLGLAGYEQYF,TGTGCCAGCAGTCTGGGACTAGCGGGCTACGAGCAGTACTTC
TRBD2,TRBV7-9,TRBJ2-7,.,CASSSPLAGGNEQYF,TGTGCCAGCAGCTCCCCACTAGCGGGAGGGAATGAGCAGTACTTC
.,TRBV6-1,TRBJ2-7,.,CASNEPFRTALYEQYF,TGTGCCAGCAATGAACCTTTTAGGACAGCCCTTTACGAGCAGTACTTC
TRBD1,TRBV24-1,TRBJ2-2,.,CATSDSRQGPMGGELFF,TGTGCCACCAGTGACTCCCGACAGGGTCCAATGGGCGGGGAGCTGTTTTTT
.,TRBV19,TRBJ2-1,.,CASSIGRGYTYNEQFF,TGTGCCAGTAGTATCGGAAGGGGTTATACCTACAATGAGCAGTTCTTC
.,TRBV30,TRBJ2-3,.,CAWRAPGRPDTQYF,TGTGCCTGGAGGGCCCCAGGTCGGCCAGATACGCAGTATTTT
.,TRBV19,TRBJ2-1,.,CASSPLAVYSDEQFF,TGTGCCAGTAGTCCACTAGCAGTCTACTCGGATGAGCAGTTCTTC
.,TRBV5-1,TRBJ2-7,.,CASSLLVVGVREQYF,TGCGCCAGCAGCTTGTTGGTGGTAGGGGTCAGGGAGCAGTACTTC
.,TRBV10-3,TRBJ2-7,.,CAISDNSRGFYEQYF,TGTGCCATCAGTGACAACTCTCGGGGATTCTACGAGCAGTACTTC